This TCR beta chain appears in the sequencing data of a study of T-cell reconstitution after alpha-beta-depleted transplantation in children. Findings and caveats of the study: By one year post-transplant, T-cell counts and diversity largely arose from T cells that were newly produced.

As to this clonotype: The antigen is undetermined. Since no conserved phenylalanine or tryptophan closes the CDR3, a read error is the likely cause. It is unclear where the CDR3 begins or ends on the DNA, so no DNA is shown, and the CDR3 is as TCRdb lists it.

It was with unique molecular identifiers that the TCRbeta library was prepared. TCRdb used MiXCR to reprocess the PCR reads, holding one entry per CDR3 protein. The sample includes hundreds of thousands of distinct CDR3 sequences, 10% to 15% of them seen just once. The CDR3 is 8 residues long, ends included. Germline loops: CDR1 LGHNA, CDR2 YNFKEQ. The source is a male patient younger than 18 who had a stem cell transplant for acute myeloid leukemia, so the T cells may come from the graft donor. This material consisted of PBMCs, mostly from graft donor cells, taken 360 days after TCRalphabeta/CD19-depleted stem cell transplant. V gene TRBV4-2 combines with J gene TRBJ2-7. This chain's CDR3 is CASSQDGN.